This TCR beta chain came from a study of shared clonotypes between healthy human individuals. CD45RO-negative, CCR7-selected cells formed the naive CD8 fraction, which excluded terminally differentiated effector memory CD45RA+ cells. Recent acute infections and vaccinations were absent in the healthy HIV-negative adult donors. The data were produced by immunoSEQ multiplex PCR, yet TCRdb's version contains in-frame clones alone and is incomplete. The data show about 600,000 clones, nearly 98% seen once. The CDR3 length is 9 residues. Trimming cost V 9 bases and J 12 bases; bases outside gene matches: 3. Germline V gene lookup returns CDR1 LNHDA and CDR2 SQIVND (reference sequence). Study-wide results and caveats: Clonotype sharing among donors was expected to depend on sequencing depth.

On this clone itself: The antigen remains undetermined.

This TCR was recovered from a man aged 30-40 years in good health. The sequenced sample was naive CD8+ T cells sorted from blood. The chain is built from TRBV19 and TRBJ2-7; 9 bases fit TRBD1. The CDR3 nucleotides read TGTGCCAGGGGGGGACAGGGGTACTTC. Translating gives CARGGQGYF.